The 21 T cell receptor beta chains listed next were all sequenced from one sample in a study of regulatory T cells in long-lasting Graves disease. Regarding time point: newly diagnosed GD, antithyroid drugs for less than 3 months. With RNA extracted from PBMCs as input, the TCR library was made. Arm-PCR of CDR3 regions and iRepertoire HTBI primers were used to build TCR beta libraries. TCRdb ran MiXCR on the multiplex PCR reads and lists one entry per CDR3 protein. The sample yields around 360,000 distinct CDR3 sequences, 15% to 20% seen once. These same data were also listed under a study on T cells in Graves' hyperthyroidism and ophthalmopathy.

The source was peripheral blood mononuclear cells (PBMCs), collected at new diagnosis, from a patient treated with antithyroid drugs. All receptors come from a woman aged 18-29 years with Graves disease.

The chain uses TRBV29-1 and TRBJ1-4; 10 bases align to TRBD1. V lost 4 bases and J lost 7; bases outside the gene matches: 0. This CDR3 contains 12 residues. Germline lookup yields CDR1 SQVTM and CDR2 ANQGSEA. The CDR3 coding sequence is TGCAGCGTTGGGACAGGGGGTGAAAAACTGTTTTTT. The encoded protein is CSVGTGGEKLFF.

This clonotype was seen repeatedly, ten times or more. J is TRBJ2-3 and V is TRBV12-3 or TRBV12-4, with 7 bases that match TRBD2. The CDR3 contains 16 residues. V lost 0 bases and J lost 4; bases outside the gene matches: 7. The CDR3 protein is CASSLATGLPPDTQYF. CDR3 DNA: TGTGCCAGCAGTTTAGCTACGGGACTACCCCCAGATACGCAGTATTTT.

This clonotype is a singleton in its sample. The CDR3 region is CARRLSGGSYNEQFF. DNA of the CDR3: TGTGCCAGACGTCTTAGCGGGGGTTCCTACAATGAGCAGTTCTTC. The J gene is TRBJ2-1, the V gene TRBV5-5; 9 bases agree with TRBD2. V dropped 8 bases and J dropped 1; count of bases not matched to a gene: 7. Germline assignment: CDR1 SGHKS and CDR2 YYEKEE (reference sequence). The CDR3 covers 15 residues.

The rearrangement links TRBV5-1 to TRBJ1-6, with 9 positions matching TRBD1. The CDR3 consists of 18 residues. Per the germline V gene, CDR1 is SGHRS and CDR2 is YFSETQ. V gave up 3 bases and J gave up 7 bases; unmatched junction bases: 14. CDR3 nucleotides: TGCGCCAGCAGCTATTTTGTTTCCGCGGACAGGGGAAATTCACCCCTCCACTTT. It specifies CASSYFVSADRGNSPLHF.

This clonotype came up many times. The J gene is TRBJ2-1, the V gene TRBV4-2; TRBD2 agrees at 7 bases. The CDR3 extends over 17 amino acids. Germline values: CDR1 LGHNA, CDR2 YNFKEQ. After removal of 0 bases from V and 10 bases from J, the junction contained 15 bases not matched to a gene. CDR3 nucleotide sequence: TGTGCCAGCAGCCAAGAAAGCGGAGGGACTGGGGGAGGGGAGCAGTTCTTC. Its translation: CASSQESGGTGGGEQFF.

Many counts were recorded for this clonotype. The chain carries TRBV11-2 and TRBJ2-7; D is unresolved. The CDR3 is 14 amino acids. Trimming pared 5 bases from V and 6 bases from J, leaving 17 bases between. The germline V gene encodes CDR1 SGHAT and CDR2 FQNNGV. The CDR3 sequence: CASSPQHPSGEQYF. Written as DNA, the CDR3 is TGTGCCAGCAGCCCCCAACACCCGTCGGGCGAGCAGTACTTC.

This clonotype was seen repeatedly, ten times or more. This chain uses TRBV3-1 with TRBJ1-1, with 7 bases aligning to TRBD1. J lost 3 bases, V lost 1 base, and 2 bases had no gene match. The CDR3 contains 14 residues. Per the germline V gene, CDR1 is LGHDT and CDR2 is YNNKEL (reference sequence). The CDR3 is CASSQVQGDTEAFF. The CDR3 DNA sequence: TGTGCCAGCAGCCAAGTTCAGGGGGACACTGAAGCTTTCTTT.

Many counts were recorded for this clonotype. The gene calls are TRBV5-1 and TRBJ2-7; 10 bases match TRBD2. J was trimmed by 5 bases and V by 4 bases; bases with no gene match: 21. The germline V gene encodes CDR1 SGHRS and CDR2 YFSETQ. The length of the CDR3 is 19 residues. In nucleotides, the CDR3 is TGCGCCAGCAGCACTACCGGGACTAGCGTCGGGAGAATGGACCACGAGCAGTACTTC. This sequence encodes CASSTTGTSVGRMDHEQYF.

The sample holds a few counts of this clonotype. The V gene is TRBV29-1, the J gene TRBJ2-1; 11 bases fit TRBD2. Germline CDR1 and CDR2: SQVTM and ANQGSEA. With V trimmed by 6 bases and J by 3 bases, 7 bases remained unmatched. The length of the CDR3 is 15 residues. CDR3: CSVAGTSGFYNEQFF. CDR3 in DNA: TGCAGCGTGGCAGGGACTAGCGGATTCTACAATGAGCAGTTCTTC.

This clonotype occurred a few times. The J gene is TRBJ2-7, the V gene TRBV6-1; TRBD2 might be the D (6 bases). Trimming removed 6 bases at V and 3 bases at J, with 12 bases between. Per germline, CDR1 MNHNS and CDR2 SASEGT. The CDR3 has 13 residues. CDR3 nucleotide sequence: TGTGCCAGCAGCAAGGGGCGGGACTACGAGCAGTACTTC. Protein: CASSKGRDYEQYF.

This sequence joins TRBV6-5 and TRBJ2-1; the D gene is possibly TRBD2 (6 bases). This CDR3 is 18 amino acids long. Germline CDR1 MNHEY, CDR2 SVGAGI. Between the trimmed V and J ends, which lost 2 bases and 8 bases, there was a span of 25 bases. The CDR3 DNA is TGTGCCAGCAGTTACCTGGCCTCGAACGGGGGAAGGGAGTATGAGCAGTTCTTC. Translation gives CASSYLASNGGREYEQFF.

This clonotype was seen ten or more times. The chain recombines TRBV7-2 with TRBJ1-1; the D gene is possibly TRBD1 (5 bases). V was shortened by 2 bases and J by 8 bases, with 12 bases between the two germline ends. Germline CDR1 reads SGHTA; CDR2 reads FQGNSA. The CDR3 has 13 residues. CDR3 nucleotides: TGTGCCAGCAGCTTACCAGGGCTATTGGAAGCTTTCTTT. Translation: CASSLPGLLEAFF.

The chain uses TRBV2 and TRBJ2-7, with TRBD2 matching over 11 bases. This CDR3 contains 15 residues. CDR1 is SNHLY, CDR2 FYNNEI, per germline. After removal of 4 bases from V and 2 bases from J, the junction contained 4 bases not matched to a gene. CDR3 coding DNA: TGTGCCAGCAGTGGGACTAGCGGGTCTGCCTACGAGCAGTACTTC. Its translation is CASSGTSGSAYEQYF.

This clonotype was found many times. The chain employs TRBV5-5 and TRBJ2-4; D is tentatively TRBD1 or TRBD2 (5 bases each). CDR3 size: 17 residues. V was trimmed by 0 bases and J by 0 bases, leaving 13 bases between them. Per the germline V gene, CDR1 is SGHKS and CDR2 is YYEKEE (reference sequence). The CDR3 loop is CASSLGDGSLAKNIQYF. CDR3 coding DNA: TGTGCCAGCAGCTTGGGGGACGGAAGCCTAGCCAAAAACATTCAGTACTTC. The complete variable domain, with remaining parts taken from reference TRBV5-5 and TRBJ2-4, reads DAGVTQSPTHLIKTRGQQVTLRCSPISGHKSVSWYQQVLGQGPQFIFQYYEKEERGRGNFPDRFSARQFPNYSSELNVNALLLGDSALYLCASSLGDGSLAKNIQYFGAGTRLSVL.

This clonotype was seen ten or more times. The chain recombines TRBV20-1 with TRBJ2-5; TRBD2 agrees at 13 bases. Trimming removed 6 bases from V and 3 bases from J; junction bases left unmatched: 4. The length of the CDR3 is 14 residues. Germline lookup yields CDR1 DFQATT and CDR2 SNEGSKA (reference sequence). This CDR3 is CSAVGTSGEETQYF. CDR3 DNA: TGCAGTGCCGTGGGGACTAGCGGGGAAGAGACCCAGTACTTC.

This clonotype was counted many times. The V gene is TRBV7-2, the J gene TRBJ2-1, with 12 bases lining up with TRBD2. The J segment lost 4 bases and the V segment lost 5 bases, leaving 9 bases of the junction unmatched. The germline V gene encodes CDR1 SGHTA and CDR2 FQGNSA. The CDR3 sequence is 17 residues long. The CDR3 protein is CASSAHRTSGEYNEQFF. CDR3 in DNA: TGTGCCAGCAGCGCTCACAGGACTAGCGGGGAGTACAATGAGCAGTTCTTC.

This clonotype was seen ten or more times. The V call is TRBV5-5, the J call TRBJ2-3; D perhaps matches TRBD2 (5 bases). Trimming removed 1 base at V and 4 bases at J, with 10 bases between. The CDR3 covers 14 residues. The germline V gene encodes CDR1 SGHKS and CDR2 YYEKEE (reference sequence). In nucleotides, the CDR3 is TGTGCCAGCAGCTTGAGCGGTGGCGCAGATACGCAGTATTTT. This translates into CASSLSGGADTQYF.

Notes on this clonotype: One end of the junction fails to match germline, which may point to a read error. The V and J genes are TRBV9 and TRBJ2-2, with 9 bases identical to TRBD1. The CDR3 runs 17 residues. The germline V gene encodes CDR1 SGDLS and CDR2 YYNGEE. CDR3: CASSPTPGTGNTGELFF. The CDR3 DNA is TGTGCCAGCAGCCCAACCCCCGGGACAGGGAACACCGGAGAGCTGTTTTTT.

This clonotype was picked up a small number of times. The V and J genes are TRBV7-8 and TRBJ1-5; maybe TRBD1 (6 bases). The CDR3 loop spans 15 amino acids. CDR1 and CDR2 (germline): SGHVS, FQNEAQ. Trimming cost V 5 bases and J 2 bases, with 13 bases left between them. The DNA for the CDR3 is TGTGCCAGCAGCAACGGTGGGGGCGGCAATCAGCCCCAGCATTTT. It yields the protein CASSNGGGGNQPQHF.

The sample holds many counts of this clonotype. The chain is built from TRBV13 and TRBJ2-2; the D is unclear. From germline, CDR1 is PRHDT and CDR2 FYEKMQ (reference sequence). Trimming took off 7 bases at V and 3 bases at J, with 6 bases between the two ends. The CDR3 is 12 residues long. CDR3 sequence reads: CASTPDTGELFF. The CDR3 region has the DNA TGTGCCAGCACCCCAGACACCGGGGAGCTGTTTTTT.

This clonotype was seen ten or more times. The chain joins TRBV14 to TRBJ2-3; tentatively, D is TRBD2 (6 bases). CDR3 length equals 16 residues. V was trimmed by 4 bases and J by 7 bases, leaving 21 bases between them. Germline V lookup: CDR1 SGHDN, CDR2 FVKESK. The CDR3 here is CASSPGGSGLGNTQYF. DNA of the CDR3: TGTGCCAGCAGCCCCGGAGGGTCCGGGTTAGGGAATACGCAGTATTTT.